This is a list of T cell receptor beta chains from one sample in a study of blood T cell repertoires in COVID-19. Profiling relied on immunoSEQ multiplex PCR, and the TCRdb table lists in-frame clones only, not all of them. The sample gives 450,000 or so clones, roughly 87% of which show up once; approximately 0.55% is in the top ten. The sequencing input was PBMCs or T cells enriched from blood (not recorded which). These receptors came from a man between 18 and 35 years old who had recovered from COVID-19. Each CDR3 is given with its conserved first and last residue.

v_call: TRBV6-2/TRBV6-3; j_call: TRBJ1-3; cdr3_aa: CASSPQRRGLSGNTIYF
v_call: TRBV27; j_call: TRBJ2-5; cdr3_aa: CASSFSGELTQYF
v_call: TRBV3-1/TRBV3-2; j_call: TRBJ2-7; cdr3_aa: CASSSGGEQYF
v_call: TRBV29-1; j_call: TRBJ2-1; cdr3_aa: CSAESPPGQGDEQFF
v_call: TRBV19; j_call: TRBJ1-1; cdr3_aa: CASSKRGLDGTEAFF
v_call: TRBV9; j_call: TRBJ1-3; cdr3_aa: CASSVTGASGNTIYF
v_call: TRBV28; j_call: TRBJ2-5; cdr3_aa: CASSLELAVQETQYF
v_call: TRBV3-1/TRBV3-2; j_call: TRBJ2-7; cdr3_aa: CASRGLAGGSSSYEQYF
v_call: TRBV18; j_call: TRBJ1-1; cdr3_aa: CASSRRTVDLNTEAFF
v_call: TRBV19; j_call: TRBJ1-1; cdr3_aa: CASSRTDYNTEAFF
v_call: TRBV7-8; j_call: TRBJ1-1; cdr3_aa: CASSQQGSMEAFF
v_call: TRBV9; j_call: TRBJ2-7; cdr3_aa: CASSHDRDTSSYEQYF
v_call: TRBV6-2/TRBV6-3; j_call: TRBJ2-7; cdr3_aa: CASNPGGTYEQYF
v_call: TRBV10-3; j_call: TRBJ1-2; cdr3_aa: CAISGQGDYGYTF
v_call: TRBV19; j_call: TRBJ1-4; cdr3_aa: CASSIRETDRDSEKLFF
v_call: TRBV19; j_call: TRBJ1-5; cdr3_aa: CASSIVPGSNQPQHF